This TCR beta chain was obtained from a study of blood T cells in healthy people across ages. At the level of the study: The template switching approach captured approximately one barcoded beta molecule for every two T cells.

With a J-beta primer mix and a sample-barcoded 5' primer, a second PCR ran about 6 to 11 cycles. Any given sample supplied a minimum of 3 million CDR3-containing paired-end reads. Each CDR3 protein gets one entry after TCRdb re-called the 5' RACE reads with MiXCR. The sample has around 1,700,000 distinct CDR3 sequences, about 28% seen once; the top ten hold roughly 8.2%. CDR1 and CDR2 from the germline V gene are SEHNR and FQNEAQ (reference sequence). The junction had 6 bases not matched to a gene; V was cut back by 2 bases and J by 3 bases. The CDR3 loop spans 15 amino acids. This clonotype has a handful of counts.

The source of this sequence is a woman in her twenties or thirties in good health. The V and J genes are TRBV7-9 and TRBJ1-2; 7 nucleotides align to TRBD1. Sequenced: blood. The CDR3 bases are TGTGCCAGCAGCTTATTATTAGGGGGCGACTATGGCTACACCTTC. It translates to CASSLLLGGDYGYTF.